A selection of T cell receptor beta chains follows, all from one sample in a study of T cell responses to AZD1222 COVID-19 vaccine. Data came from immunoSEQ multiplex PCR; TCRdb stores just in-frame clones and leaves some out. The table has around 150,000 clones, around nine tenths seen once. Sequencing used peripheral blood, obtained on day 0 of AZD1222 vaccination. These receptors all come from an adult in good health. The CDR3 runs from the conserved cysteine through the conserved F or W. D genes are given only for firm matches. The size of a clone is reported for some rows only, either as once, few or many, or as a class for expanded clones.

size	V	D	J	CDR3	DNA
-	TRBV4-1	-	TRBJ1-4	CASSQDIGGARGLFF	TGCGCCAGCAGCCAAGATATTGGGGGGGCGCGAGGTCTGTTTTTT
-	TRBV6-4	TRBD1	TRBJ1-4	CASSETAGQGFEKLFF	TGTGCCAGCAGTGAAACGGCGGGACAGGGTTTTGAAAAACTGTTTTTT
-	TRBV5-1	-	TRBJ1-3	CASSLGGWTVSSGNTIYF	TGCGCCAGCAGCCTCGGCGGCTGGACGGTGAGCTCTGGAAACACCATATATTTT
-	TRBV6-5	-	TRBJ1-5	CASSPSMNQPQHF	TGTGCCAGCAGCCCCTCCATGAATCAGCCCCAGCATTTT
once	TRBV27	-	TRBJ1-4	CASSIRVWEKLFF	TGTGCCAGCAGTATCAGGGTTTGGGAAAAACTGTTTTTT
-	TRBV6-2/TRBV6-3	-	TRBJ1-1	CASSYYSGAFF	TGTGCCAGCAGTTACTACAGTGGAGCTTTCTTT
-	TRBV4-1	-	TRBJ2-7	CASSQGVPAGRTYEQYF	TGCGCCAGCAGCCAAGGGGTCCCAGCAGGGAGAACCTACGAGCAGTACTTC
-	TRBV6-2/TRBV6-3	TRBD1	TRBJ1-5	CASSLISGGNIGQPQHF	TGTGCCAGCAGTTTAATTTCAGGGGGCAATATTGGTCAGCCCCAGCATTTT
few	TRBV19	-	TRBJ1-1	CASSQTANTEAFF	TGTGCCAGTAGTCAGACGGCGAACACTGAAGCTTTCTTT
-	TRBV10-2	TRBD1	TRBJ2-2	CASSELRAGGPGELFF	TGCGCCAGCAGTGAGCTCAGGGCAGGGGGCCCCGGGGAGCTGTTTTTT
-	TRBV10-3	TRBD2	TRBJ2-7	CAISESGGKPEQYF	TGTGCCATCAGTGAGTCGGGAGGGAAGCCAGAGCAGTACTTC
-	TRBV7-2	-	TRBJ2-7	CASSLEPRYYEQYF	TGTGCCAGCAGCTTAGAGCCCAGATACTACGAGCAGTACTTC
-	TRBV6-1	-	TRBJ1-5	CASSEGNSLNQPQHF	TGTGCCAGCAGTGAAGGCAACAGCCTAAATCAGCCCCAGCATTTT
-	TRBV5-1	-	TRBJ2-7	CASSLGGADEQYF	TGCGCCAGCAGCCTGGGGGGGGCCGACGAGCAGTACTTC
-	TRBV20-1	-	TRBJ2-1	CSASAGLHSYNEQFF	TGCAGTGCTAGTGCCGGACTTCACTCCTACAATGAGCAGTTCTTC
-	TRBV4-3	TRBD1	TRBJ1-1	CASSQPGTGANTEAFF	TGCGCCAGCAGCCAACCCGGGACAGGAGCTAACACTGAAGCTTTCTTT
-	TRBV27	-	TRBJ1-2	CASSSSSRGDFNYGYTF	-
-	TRBV19	-	TRBJ1-6	CASSIGNGGNSPLHF	TGTGCCAGTAGTATAGGAAACGGGGGCAATTCACCCCTCCACTTT
-	TRBV3-1/TRBV3-2	-	TRBJ1-2	CASSQEVNYGYTF	TGTGCCAGCAGCCAAGAGGTAAACTATGGCTACACCTTC
-	TRBV7-9	-	TRBJ1-5	CASSLPGGNQPQHF	TGTGCCAGCAGCCTCCCGGGGGGCAATCAGCCCCAGCATTTT
-	TRBV9	-	TRBJ1-3	CASSVGGGPSGNTIYF	TGTGCCAGCAGCGTAGGTGGGGGTCCCTCTGGAAACACCATATATTTT
-	TRBV3-1/TRBV3-2	-	TRBJ1-4	CASSHTIPKGTNEKLFF	TGTGCCAGCAGCCACACCATCCCAAAAGGGACGAATGAAAAACTGTTTTTT
once	TRBV2	TRBD1	TRBJ2-1	CASNRGPGNEQFF	TGTGCCAGCAACAGGGGGCCGGGGAATGAGCAGTTCTTC
-	TRBV27	-	TRBJ1-3	CASSTSTSGNTIYF	TGTGCCAGCAGTACCTCGACCTCTGGAAACACCATATATTTT
-	TRBV5-4	-	TRBJ1-1	CASSLGLGVWTEAFF	TGTGCCAGCAGCTTGGGCCTGGGGGTTTGGACTGAAGCTTTCTTT
once	TRBV11-2	TRBD1	TRBJ1-2	CASSPRQGVDYGYTF	TGTGCCAGCAGCCCGCGACAGGGGGTCGACTATGGCTACACCTTC
-	TRBV6-2/TRBV6-3	TRBD1	TRBJ1-1	CASSYSPRDSFNTEAFF	TGTGCCAGCAGTTATTCACCCAGGGACAGCTTCAACACTGAAGCTTTCTTT
-	TRBV28	-	TRBJ1-6	CASSSLGGNSPLHF	TGTGCCAGCAGCTCCTTGGGGGGGAATTCACCCCTCCACTTT